These 6 T cell receptor beta chains share one sample of origin, sequenced in a study of T-cell memory formation after mild COVID-19 (dated by TCRdb to about 2021). Library preparation employed 5' RACE. TCRdb shows the sequencer as Illumina NovaSeq 6000. TCRdb cleaned the public reads at Q25 with fastp, built clones with MiXCR and kept in-frame beta chains. CDR3 protein duplicates are merged, each entry listing the most common genes and DNA. The sample includes more than 300,000 distinct CDR3 sequences, with roughly an eighth observed a single time. Jointly, the top ten make up approximately 22% of the sample. What was sequenced was PBMCs or a T cell subset sorted from them (not recorded which). These receptor sequences come from a man between 18 and 29 years old who had mild COVID-19 (a few samples of this study predate the infection). The sample titles of this study are shuffled in the database, so cell type and time point are left out; the donor was told from shared clones.

This chain joins TRBV4-2 and TRBJ2-3; 12 nucleotides align to TRBD2. V lost 5 bases and J lost 4; bases outside the gene matches: 10. The CDR3 consists of 17 residues. Germline V gene sequence: CDR1 LGHNA, CDR2 YNFKEQ. The CDR3 protein is CASSSRASGGAPDTQYF. DNA for the CDR3: TGTGCCAGCAGCTCTCGGGCTAGCGGGGGGGCCCCAGATACGCAGTATTTT.

V is TRBV15 and J is TRBJ2-1; 8 bases align to TRBD1. J gave up 2 bases and V 0 bases, and 3 bases lay outside the gene matches. Germline loops: CDR1 LNHNV, CDR2 YYDKDF (reference sequence). This CDR3 is built from 16 residues. CDR3 coding DNA: TGTGCCACCAGCAGAGACACAGGGGGAGCCTACAATGAGCAGTTCTTC. Protein: CATSRDTGGAYNEQFF.

This clonotype was detected only a few times. V and J are TRBV4-1 and TRBJ1-2, with 9 positions matching TRBD1. With V trimmed by 5 bases and J by 1 base, 2 bases remained unmatched. Germline V CDR1 and CDR2: MGHRA, YSYEKL. The length of the CDR3 is 14 residues. The CDR3 coding sequence is TGCGCCAGCAGCACAGGGGGCCTTAACTATGGCTACACCTTC. It translates to CASSTGGLNYGYTF.

This clonotype has only a few counts. The chain employs TRBV20-1 and TRBJ2-1; 7 bases align to TRBD2. With 6 bases clipped from V and 8 bases from J, the junction kept 7 bases outside the gene matches. This CDR3 region has 12 residues. Looked up from germline, CDR1 is DFQATT and CDR2 is SNEGSKA (reference sequence). CDR3 amino acids: CSAARGVDEQFF. CDR3 nucleotides: TGCAGTGCCGCCCGGGGGGTGGATGAGCAGTTCTTC.

The chain employs TRBV20-1 and TRBJ2-3; no clear D. The CDR3 length is 11 residues. Per germline, CDR1 DFQATT and CDR2 SNEGSKA (reference sequence). The V gene lost 4 bases and the J gene lost 3 bases, with 5 bases spanning the gap. CDR3 region: CSATRTDTQYF. As DNA, the CDR3 is TGCAGTGCTACGAGGACAGATACGCAGTATTTT.

This clonotype came up many times. This chain uses TRBV4-3 with TRBJ2-3; 8 bases are shared with TRBD1. V lost 1 base, J lost 1 base, and 1 base stayed unmatched. The length of the CDR3 is 15 residues. Germline V gene data show CDR1 as LGHNA and CDR2 as YSLEER. The CDR3 region is CASSQGGQGTDTQYF. CDR3 sequence (DNA): TGCGCCAGCAGCCAAGGGGGACAGGGCACAGATACGCAGTATTTT.